The sequence of this T cell receptor beta chain was determined in a study of molecular identifiers for immune sequencing clone quantification. Sorting defined naive CD8 T cells as CD8+CD4-CCR7+CD45RA+. The CDR3 has 13 residues. Germline V gene lookup returns CDR1 SEHNR and CDR2 FQNEAQ (reference sequence). As for this clonotype: A read error may account for a junction end that differs from germline.

TCRdb re-derived calls from the PCR reads in MiXCR, one entry per CDR3 protein. The table shows about 640,000 distinct CDR3 sequences, with just under 20% occurring only once. The TCR originated in a human donor in good health. Some libraries in this study had Jurkat cell RNA spiked in. The specimen was naive CD8+ T cells from blood, with Jurkat cell RNA spiked in. Subset noted: FACS-sorted CD8+CD4-CCR7+CD45RA+ naive T cells. The chain is built from TRBV7-9 and TRBJ2-5; D is unresolved. The CDR3 region has the DNA TGTGCCGGCAGCCTCCCGGGCCAAGAGACCCAGTACTTC. Translation: CAGSLPGQETQYF.